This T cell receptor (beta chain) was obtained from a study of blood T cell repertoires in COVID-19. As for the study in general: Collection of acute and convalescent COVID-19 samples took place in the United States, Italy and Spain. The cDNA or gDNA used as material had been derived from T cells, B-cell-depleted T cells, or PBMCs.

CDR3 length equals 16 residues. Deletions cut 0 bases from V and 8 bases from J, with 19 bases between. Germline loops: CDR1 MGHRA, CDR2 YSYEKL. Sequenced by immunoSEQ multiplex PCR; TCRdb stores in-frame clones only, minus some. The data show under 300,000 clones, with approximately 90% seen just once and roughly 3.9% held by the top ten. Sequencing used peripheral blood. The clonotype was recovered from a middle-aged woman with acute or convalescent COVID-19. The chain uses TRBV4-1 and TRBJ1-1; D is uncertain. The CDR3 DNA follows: TGCGCCAGCAGCCAAGACAGAGGGCAGCCTATCGGGGAAGCTTTCTTT. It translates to CASSQDRGQPIGEAFF.